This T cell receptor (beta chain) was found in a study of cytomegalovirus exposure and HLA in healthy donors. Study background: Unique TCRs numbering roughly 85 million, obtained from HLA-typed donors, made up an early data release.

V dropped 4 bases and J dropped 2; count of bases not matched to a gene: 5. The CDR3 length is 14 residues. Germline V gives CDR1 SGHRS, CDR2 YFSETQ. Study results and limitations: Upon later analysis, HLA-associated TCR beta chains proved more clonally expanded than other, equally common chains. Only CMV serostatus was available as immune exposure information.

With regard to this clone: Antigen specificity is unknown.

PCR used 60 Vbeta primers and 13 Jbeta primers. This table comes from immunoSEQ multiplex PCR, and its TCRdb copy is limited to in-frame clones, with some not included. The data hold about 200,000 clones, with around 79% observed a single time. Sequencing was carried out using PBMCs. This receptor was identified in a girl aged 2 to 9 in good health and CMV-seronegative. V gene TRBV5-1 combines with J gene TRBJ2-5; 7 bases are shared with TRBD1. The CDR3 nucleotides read TGCGCCAGCAGCCAAGGGACAGTACAAGAGACCCAGTACTTC. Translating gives CASSQGTVQETQYF.